Sequencing of this T cell receptor beta chain was carried out in a study of T cell clonality in common variable immunodeficiency. Study-wide points: What drives increased CVID clonality needs T cell subpopulation sequencing.

Control and CVID samples contributed equal amounts of genomic DNA. TCRdb keeps only in-frame clones here, not all; method: immunoSEQ multiplex PCR. The sample yields about 52,000 clones, without any singletons. With V trimmed by 4 bases and J by 5 bases, 6 bases remained unmatched. Germline CDR1 and CDR2: SGHRS and YFSETQ. The length of the CDR3 is 13 residues. This clone was seen ten or more times. Its antigen is unknown. Read coverage stops 3 residues before the CDR3 terminus; the germline J gene supplies the remainder. The specimen was peripheral blood mononuclear cells. The clonotype originates from a person aged 18-70 years in good health. The rearrangement links TRBV5-1 to TRBJ2-7, with 7 positions matching TRBD2. Partial CDR3 DNA: TGCGCCAGCAGCGAGGGACTACCTGACGAG. It translates to CASSEGLPDE. The CDR3 reads in full as CASSEGLPDEQYF. The entire variable domain, with the rest obtained from reference TRBV5-1 and TRBJ2-7, is as follows: KAGVTQTPRYLIKTRGQQVTLSCSPISGHRSVSWYQQTPGQGLQFLFEYFSETQRNKGNFPGRFSGRQFSNSRSEMNVSTLELGDSALYLCASSEGLPDEQYFGPGTRLTVT.